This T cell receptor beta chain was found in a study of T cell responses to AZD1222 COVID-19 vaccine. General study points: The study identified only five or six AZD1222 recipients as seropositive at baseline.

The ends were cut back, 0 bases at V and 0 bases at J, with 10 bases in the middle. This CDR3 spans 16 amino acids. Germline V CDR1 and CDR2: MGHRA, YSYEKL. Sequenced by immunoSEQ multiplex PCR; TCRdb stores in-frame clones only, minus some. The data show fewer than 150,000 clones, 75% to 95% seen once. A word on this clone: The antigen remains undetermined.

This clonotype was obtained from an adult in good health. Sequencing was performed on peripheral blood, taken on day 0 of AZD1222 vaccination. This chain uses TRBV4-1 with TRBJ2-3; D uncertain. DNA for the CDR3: TGCGCCAGCAGCCAAGAGTGGCAGTTTAGCACAGATACGCAGTATTTT. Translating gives CASSQEWQFSTDTQYF.